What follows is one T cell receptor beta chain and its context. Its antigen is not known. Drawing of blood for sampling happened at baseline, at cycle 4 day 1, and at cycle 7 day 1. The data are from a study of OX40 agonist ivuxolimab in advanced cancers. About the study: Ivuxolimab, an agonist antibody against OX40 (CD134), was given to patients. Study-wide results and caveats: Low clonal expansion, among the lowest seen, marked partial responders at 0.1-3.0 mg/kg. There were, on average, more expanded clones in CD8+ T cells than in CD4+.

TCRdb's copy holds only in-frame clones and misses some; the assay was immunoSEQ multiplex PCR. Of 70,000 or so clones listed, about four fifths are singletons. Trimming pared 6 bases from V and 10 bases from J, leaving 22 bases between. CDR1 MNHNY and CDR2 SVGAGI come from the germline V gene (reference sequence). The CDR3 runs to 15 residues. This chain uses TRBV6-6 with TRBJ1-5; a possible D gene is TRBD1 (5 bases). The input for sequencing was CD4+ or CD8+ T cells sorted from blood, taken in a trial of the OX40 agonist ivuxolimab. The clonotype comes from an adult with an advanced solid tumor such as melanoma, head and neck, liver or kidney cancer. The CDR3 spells CASRSPRGSMSPQHF. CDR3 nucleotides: TGTGCCAGCAGATCACCCCGGGGGTCTATGTCACCCCAGCATTTT.